Each of the 9 T cell receptor beta chains below was sequenced from the same sample in a study of cytomegalovirus exposure and HLA in healthy donors. Use of 60 Vbeta and 13 Jbeta primers characterized the PCR. The protocol was immunoSEQ multiplex PCR, while the TCRdb copy is restricted to in-frame clones and leaves out a portion. The sample shows roughly 190,000 clones, about 90% of them seen only once. The sample was PBMCs. The receptors originated from a man younger than 45 in good health and CMV-seronegative.

The V gene is TRBV2, the J gene TRBJ2-6; a possible D gene is TRBD1 (5 bases). The germline CDR1 and CDR2 sequences are SNHLY and FYNNEI. V lost 0 bases to trimming and J lost 0 bases, with 21 bases between them. The length of the CDR3 is 21 residues. The DNA for the CDR3 is TGTGCCAGCAGTGAAGCTGGGGCCGTCTCCGGACACCGCTCTGGGGCCAACGTCCTGACTTTC. Protein: CASSEAGAVSGHRSGANVLTF. Full variable domain (outside the CDR3, taken from reference TRBV2 and TRBJ2-6): EPEVTQTPSHQVTQMGQEVILRCVPISNHLYFYWYRQILGQKVEFLVSFYNNEISEKSEIFDDQFSVERPDGSNFTLKIRSTKLEDSAMYFCASSEAGAVSGHRSGANVLTFGAGSRLTVL.

This clone was seen once. The rearrangement links TRBV6-1 to TRBJ1-5; the D gene is possibly TRBD1 (5 bases). CDR3 length equals 13 residues. V was cut by 7 bases and J by 7 bases, with 14 bases left in between. CDR1 is MNHNS, CDR2 SASEGT, per germline. The CDR3 DNA reads TGTGCCAGCACCCTCGTGGGGGGACAGCCCCAGCATTTT. This encodes CASTLVGGQPQHF.

The count of this clone is one. This chain connects TRBV29-1 to TRBJ2-3; D is perhaps TRBD1 (5 bases). The V gene lost 4 bases and the J gene lost 0 bases, with 11 bases spanning the gap. Germline V gives CDR1 SQVTM, CDR2 ANQGSEA. The CDR3 consists of 14 residues. The CDR3 sequence is CSVVRASSTDTQYF. The CDR3 DNA sequence: TGCAGCGTTGTCAGGGCCTCTAGCACAGATACGCAGTATTTT.

The CDR3 DNA is TGTGCCAGCAGCTCTTCTAGCGGGAGGGCCCAAAACATTCAGTACTTC. It yields the protein CASSSSSGRAQNIQYF. The J gene is TRBJ2-4, the V gene TRBV5-6; 12 nucleotides align to TRBD2. V lost 3 bases and J lost 5; bases outside the gene matches: 6. The CDR3 extends over 16 amino acids. From germline, CDR1 is SGHDT and CDR2 YYEEEE.

The rearrangement uses TRBV9 and TRBJ2-5, with TRBD2 identical over 8 bases. V lost 4 bases, J lost 4 bases, and 9 bases stayed unmatched. This CDR3 region has 15 residues. The germline CDR1 and CDR2 sequences are SGDLS and YYNGEE. This CDR3 is CASSPRGGPLETQYF. The CDR3 DNA reads TGTGCCAGCAGCCCCCGGGGGGGTCCTCTAGAGACCCAGTACTTC.

This chain's CDR3 is CASSFDRLDSPLHF. The CDR3 DNA reads TGTGCCAGCAGTTTCGACAGGCTTGATTCACCCCTCCACTTT. The genes are TRBV27 and TRBJ1-6, with TRBD1 as a possible D gene (6 bases). CDR3 length: 14 amino acids. Per germline, CDR1 MNHEY and CDR2 SMNVEV (reference sequence). V dropped 3 bases and J dropped 8 bases, with 11 bases sitting between them.

V usage is TRBV5-1 and J usage is TRBJ2-2; the D gene is possibly TRBD2 (6 bases). Trimming stripped 0 bases from V and 4 bases from J, with 13 bases between. Germline CDR1 SGHRS, CDR2 YFSETQ. The CDR3 totals 16 residues. The chain's CDR3 is CASSLVAGPATGELFF. The CDR3 DNA follows: TGCGCCAGCAGCTTGGTTGCGGGACCAGCCACCGGGGAGCTGTTTTTT.

The chain combines TRBV27 with TRBJ2-7; 12 bases agree with TRBD2. V was pared by 6 bases and J by 0 bases, with 18 bases of the junction left unmatched. Germline V gene data show CDR1 as MNHEY and CDR2 as SMNVEV (reference sequence). This CDR3 is 20 amino acids long. The CDR3 coding sequence is TGTGCCAGCAGCTACACTAAGAGGGCCCTAGCGGGAGGGCCCTCCTACGAGCAGTACTTC. Amino acids: CASSYTKRALAGGPSYEQYF.

As for this clone: Other DNA sequences in this specimen translate into the identical CDR3. This sequence joins TRBV5-6 and TRBJ2-2, with 9 bases lining up with TRBD1. V shed 10 bases, J shed 5 bases, and the junction held 6 bases outside the gene matches. Germline V gene sequence: CDR1 SGHDT, CDR2 YYEEEE. The length of the CDR3 is 13 residues. The CDR3 region is CAVQGARTGELFF. The DNA for the CDR3 is TGTGCCGTACAGGGGGCGAGGACCGGGGAGCTGTTTTTT. Full variable domain (remainder filled in from reference TRBV5-6 and TRBJ2-2): DAGVTQSPTHLIKTRGQQVTLRCSPKSGHDTVSWYQQALGQGPQFIFQYYEEEERQRGNFPDRFSGHQFPNYSSELNVNALLLGDSALYLCAVQGARTGELFFGEGSRLTVL.